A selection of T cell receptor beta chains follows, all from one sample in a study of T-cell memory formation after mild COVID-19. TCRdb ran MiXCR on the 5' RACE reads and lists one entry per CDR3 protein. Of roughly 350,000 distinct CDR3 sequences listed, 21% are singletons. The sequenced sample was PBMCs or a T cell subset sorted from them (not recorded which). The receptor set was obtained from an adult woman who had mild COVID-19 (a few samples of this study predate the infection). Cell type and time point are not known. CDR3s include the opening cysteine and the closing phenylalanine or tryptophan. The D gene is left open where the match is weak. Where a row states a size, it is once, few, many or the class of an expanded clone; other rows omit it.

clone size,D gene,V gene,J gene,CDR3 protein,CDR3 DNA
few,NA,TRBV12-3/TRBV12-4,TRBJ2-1,CATSGEYNEQFF,TGTGCCACCTCAGGGGAATACAATGAGCAGTTCTTC
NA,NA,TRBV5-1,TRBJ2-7,CASSLKLANSYEQYF,TGCGCCAGCAGCTTGAAGCTAGCGAACTCCTACGAGCAGTACTTC
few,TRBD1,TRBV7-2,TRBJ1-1,CASSLITGGTEAFF,TGTGCCAGCAGCTTAATTACAGGGGGCACTGAAGCTTTCTTT
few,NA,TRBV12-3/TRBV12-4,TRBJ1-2,CASSPIIYGYTF,TGTGCCAGCAGTCCTATTATCTATGGCTACACCTTC
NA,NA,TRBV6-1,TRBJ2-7,CATDIFRTYYEQYF,TGTGCCACGGATATATTTAGGACCTACTACGAGCAGTACTTC
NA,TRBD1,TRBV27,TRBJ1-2,CASSLEGTGTYGYTF,TGTGCCAGCAGTTTAGAGGGGACAGGGACCTATGGCTACACCTTC
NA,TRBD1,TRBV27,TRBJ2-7,CASSYLGQATGWGYEQYF,TGTGCCAGCAGTTACCTGGGACAGGCGACGGGCTGGGGCTACGAGCAGTACTTC
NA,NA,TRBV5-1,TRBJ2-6,CASSPGGRAGANVLTF,TGCGCCAGCAGCCCCGGAGGCAGGGCCGGGGCCAACGTCCTGACTTTC
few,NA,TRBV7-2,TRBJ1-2,CASSPHREPYGYTF,TGTGCCAGCAGCCCTCACAGGGAACCCTATGGCTACACCTTC
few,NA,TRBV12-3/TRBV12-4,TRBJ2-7,CASSFPRVGDEQYF,TGTGCCAGCAGTTTTCCCAGGGTAGGCGACGAGCAGTACTTC
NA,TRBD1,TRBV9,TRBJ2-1,CASSAGTGEAYNEQFF,TGTGCCAGCAGCGCCGGGACAGGGGAAGCCTACAATGAGCAGTTCTTC
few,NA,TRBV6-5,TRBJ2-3,CASSRNKIDTQYF,TGTGCCAGCAGTCGGAATAAGATTGACACGCAGTATTTT
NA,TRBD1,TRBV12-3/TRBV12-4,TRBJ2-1,CASNQGQGLSEQFF,TGTGCCAGCAACCAGGGACAGGGGCTCTCGGAGCAGTTCTTC
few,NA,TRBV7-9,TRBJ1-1,CASSLKRSDTEAFF,TGTGCCAGCAGCTTAAAGAGATCCGACACTGAAGCTTTCTTT
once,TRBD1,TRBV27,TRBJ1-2,CASRHRQGAGGYTF,TGTGCCAGCAGACACCGACAGGGGGCGGGTGGCTACACCTTC
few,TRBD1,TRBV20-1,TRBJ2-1,CSAYRGGSYNEQFF,TGCAGTGCGTACAGGGGTGGATCCTACAATGAGCAGTTCTTC
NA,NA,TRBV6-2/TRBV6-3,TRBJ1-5,CASSHGGGNQPQHF,TGTGCCAGCAGCCACGGGGGGGGCAATCAGCCCCAGCATTTT
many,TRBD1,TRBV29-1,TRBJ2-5,CSVGTGTGGNTQYF,TGCAGCGTGGGCACCGGGACAGGGGGGAATACCCAGTACTTC
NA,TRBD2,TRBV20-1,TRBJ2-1,CSAPPEGSGSVYEQFF,TGCAGTGCTCCCCCCGAGGGTAGCGGGAGTGTCTATGAGCAGTTCTTC
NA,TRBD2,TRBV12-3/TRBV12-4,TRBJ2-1,CASSWGTSGNNEQFF,TGTGCCAGCAGTTGGGGGACTAGCGGGAACAATGAGCAGTTCTTC
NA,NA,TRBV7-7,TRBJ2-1,CASSSRRGSNEQFF,TGTGCTAGCAGCTCTCGCCGGGGATCCAATGAGCAGTTCTTC
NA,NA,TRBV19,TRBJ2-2,CASRIVGQNTGELFF,TGTGCCAGTAGGATCGTTGGTCAAAATACCGGGGAGCTGTTTTTT
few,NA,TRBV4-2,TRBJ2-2,CASSQDGAVVGGELFF,TGTGCCAGCAGCCAAGACGGAGCGGTCGTCGGCGGGGAGCTGTTTTTT
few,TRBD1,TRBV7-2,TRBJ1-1,CASSLRPSGQGTEAFF,TGTGCCAGCAGCTTACGCCCTAGTGGACAGGGGACTGAAGCTTTCTTT
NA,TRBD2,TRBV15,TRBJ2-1,CATSRGSGGLEQFF,TGTGCCACCAGCAGGGGCTCGGGGGGGTTGGAGCAGTTCTTC
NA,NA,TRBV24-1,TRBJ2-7,CATSASGTSYEQYF,TGTGCCACCAGTGCATCCGGGACATCCTACGAGCAGTACTTC
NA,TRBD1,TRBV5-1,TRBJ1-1,CASRRRDRVNEAFF,TGCGCCAGCAGACGACGGGACAGGGTCAATGAAGCTTTCTTT
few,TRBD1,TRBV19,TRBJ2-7,CASSPAPGQGGNEQYF,TGTGCCAGTAGTCCCGCGCCGGGACAGGGGGGGAACGAGCAGTACTTC
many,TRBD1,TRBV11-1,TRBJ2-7,CASKRQGPYEQYF,TGTGCCAGCAAACGACAGGGTCCCTACGAGCAGTACTTC
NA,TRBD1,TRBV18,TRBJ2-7,CASSPLWTGDSYEQYF,TGTGCCAGCTCACCACTCTGGACAGGGGACTCCTACGAGCAGTACTTC
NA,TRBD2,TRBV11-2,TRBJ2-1,CASSSGLAGQNEQFF,TGTGCCAGCAGCTCCGGACTAGCGGGTCAAAATGAGCAGTTCTTC
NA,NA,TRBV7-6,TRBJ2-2,CASSFALRGTNTGELFF,TGTGCCAGCAGCTTTGCGTTGAGAGGGACGAACACCGGGGAGCTGTTTTTT
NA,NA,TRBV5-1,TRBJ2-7,CASSSPGAGYEQYF,TGCGCCAGCAGCTCGCCGGGGGCGGGTTACGAGCAGTACTTC
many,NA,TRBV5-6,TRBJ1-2,CASSSGFAGYTF,TGTGCCAGCAGCTCCGGATTCGCAGGCTACACCTTC
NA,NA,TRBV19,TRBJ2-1,CASTPGRYIYNEQFF,TGTGCCAGTACTCCGGGCAGGTATATCTACAATGAGCAGTTCTTC
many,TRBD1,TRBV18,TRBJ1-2,CASSPGQGHGYTF,TGTGCCAGCTCGCCAGGACAGGGGCATGGCTACACCTTC
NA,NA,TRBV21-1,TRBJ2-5,CASSQVQQGALRNF,TGTGCCAGCAGCCAGGTCCAACAGGGGGCGCTGAGGAACTTC
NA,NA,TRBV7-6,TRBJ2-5,CASSVGGGIETQYF,TGTGCCAGCAGCGTCGGGGGAGGAATAGAGACCCAGTACTTC
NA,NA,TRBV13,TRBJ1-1,CASTQRGWQGEAFF,TGTGCCAGCACCCAAAGAGGGTGGCAGGGTGAAGCTTTCTTT
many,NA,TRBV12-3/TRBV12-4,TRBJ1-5,CASSLGPYSNQPQHF,TGTGCCAGCAGTTTAGGACCGTATAGCAATCAGCCCCAGCATTTT
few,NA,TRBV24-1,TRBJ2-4,CATSDLSSSGKNIQYF,TGTGCCACCAGTGATTTGTCATCTAGTGGCAAAAACATTCAGTACTTC
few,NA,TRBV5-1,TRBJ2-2,CASSFQGGQTNTGELFF,TGCGCCAGCAGCTTTCAGGGCGGACAAACGAACACCGGGGAGCTGTTTTTT
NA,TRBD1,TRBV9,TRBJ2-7,CASSVEGTGGIDEQYF,TGTGCCAGCAGCGTAGAGGGGACAGGGGGCATCGACGAGCAGTACTTC
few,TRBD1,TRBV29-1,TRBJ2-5,CSVDRGPRETQYF,TGCAGCGTTGACAGGGGGCCTCGGGAGACCCAGTACTTC
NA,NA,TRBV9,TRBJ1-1,CASSVEQGGNTEAFF,TGTGCCAGCAGCGTAGAACAGGGCGGGAACACTGAAGCTTTCTTT
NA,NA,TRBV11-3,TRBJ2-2,CASSFLGESNTGELFF,TGTGCCAGCAGCTTTCTTGGAGAATCGAACACCGGGGAGCTGTTTTTT
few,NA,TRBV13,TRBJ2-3,CASTRTTDTQYF,TGTGCCAGCACCAGAACCACAGATACGCAGTATTTT
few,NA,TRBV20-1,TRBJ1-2,CSAWAGANYGYTF,TGCAGTGCTTGGGCCGGGGCTAACTATGGCTACACCTTC
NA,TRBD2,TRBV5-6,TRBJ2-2,CASSPIAGGNTGELFF,TGTGCCAGCAGTCCTATAGCGGGGGGAAACACCGGGGAGCTGTTTTTT
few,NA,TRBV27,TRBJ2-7,CASSQQGYYEQYF,TGTGCCAGCAGCCAACAGGGCTACTACGAGCAGTACTTC
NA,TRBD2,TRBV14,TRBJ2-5,CASSQGLAGTETQYF,TGTGCCAGCAGCCAAGGTCTAGCGGGGACAGAGACCCAGTACTTC